This T cell receptor (beta chain) comes out of a study of blood T cell repertoires in COVID-19. Study at large: The United States, Italy and Spain provided the acute and convalescent COVID-19 samples. From T cells, B-cell-depleted T cells, or PBMCs came the material, which was cDNA or gDNA.

In the original processing: Reference gene primers were amplified, and this amplification served to estimate nucleated cell counts. Measured with immunoSEQ multiplex PCR; TCRdb has only the in-frame clones, and not every one. V and J calls and clone size are copied from that table; D and trimming were computed from the DNA. Of 190,000 or so clones in the sample, around 84% were seen once. The CDR3 sequence is 13 residues long. Germline-derived CDR1 and CDR2 are SNHLY and FYNNEI. Deletions cut 0 bases from V and 4 bases from J, with 6 bases between. The sample taken for sequencing was peripheral blood. The chain combines TRBV2 with TRBJ1-2; D unclear. The receptor was isolated from a man aged 40-55 years with active or convalescent COVID-19. The CDR3 reads CASSEAGIYGYTF. The CDR3 nucleotides are TGTGCCAGCAGTGAAGCGGGCATCTATGGCTACACCTTC.